This TCR beta chain was sequenced for a study of T cells in Graves' hyperthyroidism and ophthalmopathy. Hyperthyroidism in the patients, aged 18 to 65, was newly diagnosed and under 2 months in duration. V was cut by 6 bases and J by 0 bases, with 12 bases left in between. Germline loops: CDR1 KGHSH, CDR2 LQKENI. The CDR3 sequence is 15 residues long. What was amplified from RNA transcripts were TCR beta CDR3 regions. In the first-round RT-PCR of the TCR CDR3, the HTBI primer set was used. TCRdb ran MiXCR on the multiplex PCR reads and lists one entry per CDR3 protein. The sample lists more than 550,000 distinct CDR3 sequences, over 15% occurring once. This clonotype was seen a few times. Its antigen is still unknown. Study-level points and caveats: The majority of expanded thyroid clonotypes above 0.001 also appeared in blood.

The chain recombines TRBV18 with TRBJ1-3; no firm D call. The material sequenced was blood. The sequence was collected from a woman aged 45 to 65 with Graves' hyperthyroidism that later progressed to Graves' ophthalmopathy. The CDR3 sequence is CASSLSMNSGNTIYF. CDR3 nucleotides: TGTGCCAGCTCCCTATCCATGAACTCTGGAAACACCATATATTTT.